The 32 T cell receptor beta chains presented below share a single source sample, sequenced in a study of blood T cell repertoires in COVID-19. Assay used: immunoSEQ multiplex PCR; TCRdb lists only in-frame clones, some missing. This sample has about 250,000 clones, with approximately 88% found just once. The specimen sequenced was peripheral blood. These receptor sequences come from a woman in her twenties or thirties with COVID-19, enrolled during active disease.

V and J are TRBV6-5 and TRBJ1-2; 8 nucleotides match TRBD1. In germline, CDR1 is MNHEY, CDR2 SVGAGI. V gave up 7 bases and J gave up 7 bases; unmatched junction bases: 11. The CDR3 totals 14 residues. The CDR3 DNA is TGTGCCAGCACCTTGACAGGGGAAGCGACTGGCTACACCTTC. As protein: CASTLTGEATGYTF.

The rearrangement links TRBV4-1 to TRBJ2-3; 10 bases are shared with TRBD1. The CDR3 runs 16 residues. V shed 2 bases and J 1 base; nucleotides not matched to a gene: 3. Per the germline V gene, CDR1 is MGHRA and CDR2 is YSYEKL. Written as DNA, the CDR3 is TGCGCCAGCAGCCAAACTGGGACAGGGGGCACAGATACGCAGTATTTT. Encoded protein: CASSQTGTGGTDTQYF.

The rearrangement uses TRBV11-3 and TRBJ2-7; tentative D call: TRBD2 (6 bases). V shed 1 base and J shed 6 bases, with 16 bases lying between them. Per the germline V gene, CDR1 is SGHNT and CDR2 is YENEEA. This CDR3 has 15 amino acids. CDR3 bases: TGTGCCAGCAGCTTAGCTCGGGAGCCCGAGCGCGAGCAGTACTTC. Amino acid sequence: CASSLAREPEREQYF. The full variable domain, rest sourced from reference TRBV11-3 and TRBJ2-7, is EAGVVQSPRYKIIEKKQPVAFWCNPISGHNTLYWYLQNLGQGPELLIRYENEEAVDDSQLPKDRFSAERLKGVDSTLKIQPAELGDSAVYLCASSLAREPEREQYFGPGTRLTVT.

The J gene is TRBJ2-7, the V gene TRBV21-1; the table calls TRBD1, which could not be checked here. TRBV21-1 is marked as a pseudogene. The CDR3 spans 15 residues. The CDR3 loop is CASSNRDRRSYEQYV. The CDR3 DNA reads TGTGCCAGCAGCAACCGGGACAGGAGGTCCTACGAGCAGTACGTC.

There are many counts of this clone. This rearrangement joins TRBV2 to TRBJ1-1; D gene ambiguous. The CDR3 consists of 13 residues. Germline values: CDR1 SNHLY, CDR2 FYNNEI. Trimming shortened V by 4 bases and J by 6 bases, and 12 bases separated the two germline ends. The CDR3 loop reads CASSAGEEAEAFF. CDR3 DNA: TGTGCCAGCAGTGCGGGAGAGGAGGCTGAAGCTTTCTTT.

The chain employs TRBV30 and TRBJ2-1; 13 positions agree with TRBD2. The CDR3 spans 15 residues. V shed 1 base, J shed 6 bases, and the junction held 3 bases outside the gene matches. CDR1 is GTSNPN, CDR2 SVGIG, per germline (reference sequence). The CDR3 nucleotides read TGTGCCTGGAGTGAGGGGACTAGCGGGACCAATGAGCAGTTCTTC. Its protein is CAWSEGTSGTNEQFF. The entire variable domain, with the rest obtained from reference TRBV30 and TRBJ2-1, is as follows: SQTIHQWPATLVQPVGSPLSLECTVEGTSNPNLYWYRQAAGRGLQLLFYSVGIGQISSEVPQNLSASRPQDRQFILSSKKLLLSDSGFYLCAWSEGTSGTNEQFFGPGTRLTVL.

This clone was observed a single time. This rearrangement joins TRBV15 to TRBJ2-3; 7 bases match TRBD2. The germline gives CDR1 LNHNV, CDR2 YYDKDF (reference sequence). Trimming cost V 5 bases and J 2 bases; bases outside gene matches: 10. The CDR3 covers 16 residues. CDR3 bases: TGTGCCACCAGCGGGGGGGTCTACTCATCCACAGATACGCAGTATTTT. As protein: CATSGGVYSSTDTQYF.

The CDR3 coding sequence is TGTGCCAGCAGTGGGGCCTACAACTATGGCTACACCTTC. Translated, it gives CASSGAYNYGYTF. The chain uses TRBV25-1 and TRBJ1-2; D unclear. This CDR3 is 13 amino acids long. The V gene lost 4 bases and the J gene lost 2 bases, with 8 bases spanning the gap. The germline V gene encodes CDR1 MGHDK and CDR2 SYGVNS.

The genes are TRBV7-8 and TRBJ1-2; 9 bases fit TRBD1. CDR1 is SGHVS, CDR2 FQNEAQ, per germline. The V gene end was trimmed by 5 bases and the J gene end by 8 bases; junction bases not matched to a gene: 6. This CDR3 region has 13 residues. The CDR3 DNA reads TGTGCCAGCAGCCCCGGGACAGGGAACGGCTACACCTTC. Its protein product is CASSPGTGNGYTF.

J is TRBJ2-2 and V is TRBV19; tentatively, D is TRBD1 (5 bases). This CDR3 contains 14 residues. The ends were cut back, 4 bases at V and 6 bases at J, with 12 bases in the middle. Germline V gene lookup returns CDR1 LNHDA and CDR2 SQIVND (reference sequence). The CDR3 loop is CASSTYRLAGELFF. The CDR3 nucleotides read TGTGCCAGTAGTACCTACAGGTTAGCCGGGGAGCTGTTTTTT.

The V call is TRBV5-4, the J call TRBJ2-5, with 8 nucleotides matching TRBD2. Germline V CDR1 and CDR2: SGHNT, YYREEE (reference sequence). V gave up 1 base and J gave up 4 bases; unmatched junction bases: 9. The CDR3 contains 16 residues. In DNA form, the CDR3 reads TGTGCCAGCAGCTTGCTCACGGGGGGGCAGGGAGAGACCCAGTACTTC. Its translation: CASSLLTGGQGETQYF. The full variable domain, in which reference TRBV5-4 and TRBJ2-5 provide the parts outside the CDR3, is ETGVTQSPTHLIKTRGQQVTLRCSSQSGHNTVSWYQQALGQGPQFIFQYYREEENGRGNFPPRFSGLQFPNYSSELNVNALELDDSALYLCASSLLTGGQGETQYFGPGTRLLVL.

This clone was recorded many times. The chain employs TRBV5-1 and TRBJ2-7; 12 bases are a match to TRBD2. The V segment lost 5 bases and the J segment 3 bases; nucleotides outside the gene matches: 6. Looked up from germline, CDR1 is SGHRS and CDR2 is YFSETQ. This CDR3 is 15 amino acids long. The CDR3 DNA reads TGCGCCAGCAGTTGGACTAGCGGGACTATCTACGAGCAGTACTTC. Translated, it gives CASSWTSGTIYEQYF. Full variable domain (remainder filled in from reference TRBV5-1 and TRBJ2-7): KAGVTQTPRYLIKTRGQQVTLSCSPISGHRSVSWYQQTPGQGLQFLFEYFSETQRNKGNFPGRFSGRQFSNSRSEMNVSTLELGDSALYLCASSWTSGTIYEQYFGPGTRLTVT.

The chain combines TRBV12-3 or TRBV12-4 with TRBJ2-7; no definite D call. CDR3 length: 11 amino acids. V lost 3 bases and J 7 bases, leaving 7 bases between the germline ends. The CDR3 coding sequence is TGTGCCAGCAGTTTCGGTGGTGAGCAGTACGTC. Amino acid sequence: CASSFGGEQYV.

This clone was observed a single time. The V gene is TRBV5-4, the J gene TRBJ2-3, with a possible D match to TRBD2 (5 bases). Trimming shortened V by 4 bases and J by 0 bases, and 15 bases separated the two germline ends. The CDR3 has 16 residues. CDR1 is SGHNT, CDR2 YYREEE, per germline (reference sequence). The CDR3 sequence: CASSRFGVGSTDTQYF. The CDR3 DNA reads TGTGCCAGCAGCCGATTCGGGGTTGGTAGCACAGATACGCAGTATTTT.

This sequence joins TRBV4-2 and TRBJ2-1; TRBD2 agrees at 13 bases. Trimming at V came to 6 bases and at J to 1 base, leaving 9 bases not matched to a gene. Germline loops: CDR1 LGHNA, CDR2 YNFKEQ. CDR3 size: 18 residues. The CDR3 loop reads CASRLTSGGAVSYNEQFF. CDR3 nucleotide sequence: TGTGCCAGCAGGCTAACTAGCGGGGGGGCCGTATCCTACAATGAGCAGTTCTTC.

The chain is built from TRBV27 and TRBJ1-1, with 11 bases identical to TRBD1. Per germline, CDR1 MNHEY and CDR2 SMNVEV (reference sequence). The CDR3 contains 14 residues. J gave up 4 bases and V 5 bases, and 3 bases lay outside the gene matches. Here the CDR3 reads CASSPDRGLTEAFF. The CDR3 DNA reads TGTGCCAGCAGTCCGGACAGGGGGCTCACTGAAGCTTTCTTT.

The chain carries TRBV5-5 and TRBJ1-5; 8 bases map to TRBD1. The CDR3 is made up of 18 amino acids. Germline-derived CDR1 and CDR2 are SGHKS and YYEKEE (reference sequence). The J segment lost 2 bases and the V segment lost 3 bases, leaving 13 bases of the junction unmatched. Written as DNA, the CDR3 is TGTGCCAGCAGCTCCACACAAACGACAGGGGCGGGCAATCAGCCCCAGCATTTT. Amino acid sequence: CASSSTQTTGAGNQPQHF.

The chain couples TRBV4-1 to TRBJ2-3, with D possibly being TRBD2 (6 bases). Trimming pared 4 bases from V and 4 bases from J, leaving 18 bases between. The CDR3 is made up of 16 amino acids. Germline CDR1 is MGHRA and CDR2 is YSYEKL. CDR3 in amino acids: CASSRPRLVMADTQYF. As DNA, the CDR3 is TGCGCCAGCAGCCGGCCTCGACTAGTTATGGCAGATACGCAGTATTTT.

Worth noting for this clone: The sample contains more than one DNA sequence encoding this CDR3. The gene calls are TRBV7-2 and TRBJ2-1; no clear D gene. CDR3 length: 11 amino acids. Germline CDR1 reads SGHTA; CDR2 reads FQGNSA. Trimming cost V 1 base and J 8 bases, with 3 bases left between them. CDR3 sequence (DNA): TGTGCCAGCAGCTTAGTCGATGAGCAGTTCTTC. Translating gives CASSLVDEQFF.

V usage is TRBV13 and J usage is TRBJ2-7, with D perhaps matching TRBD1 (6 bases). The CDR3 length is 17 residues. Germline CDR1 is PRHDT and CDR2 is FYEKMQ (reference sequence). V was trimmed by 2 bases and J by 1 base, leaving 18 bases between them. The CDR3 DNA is TGTGCCAGCAGCTTATACGTATCGGCAGGGGCGTCCTACGAGCAGTACTTC. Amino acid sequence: CASSLYVSAGASYEQYF.

CDR3 protein: CASSSGGETGVSGYTF. Written as DNA, the CDR3 is TGCGCCAGCAGCAGTGGAGGGGAGACAGGGGTGTCCGGCTACACCTTC. J is TRBJ1-2 and V is TRBV10-1; 8 bases align to TRBD1. Trimming cost V 6 bases and J 8 bases; bases outside gene matches: 17. Per germline, CDR1 WNHNN and CDR2 SYGVQD (reference sequence). This CDR3 contains 16 residues.

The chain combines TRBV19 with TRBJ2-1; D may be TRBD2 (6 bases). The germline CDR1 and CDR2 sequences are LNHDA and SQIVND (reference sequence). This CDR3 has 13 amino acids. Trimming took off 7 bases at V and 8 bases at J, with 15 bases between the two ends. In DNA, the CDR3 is TGTGCCAGTACCTTCCAGGGCGGGGATGAGCAGTTCTTC. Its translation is CASTFQGGDEQFF.

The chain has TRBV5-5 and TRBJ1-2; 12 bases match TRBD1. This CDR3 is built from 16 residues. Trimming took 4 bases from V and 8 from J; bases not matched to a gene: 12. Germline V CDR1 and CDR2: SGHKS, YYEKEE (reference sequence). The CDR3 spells CASSDKQGQGAKGYTF. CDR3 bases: TGTGCCAGCAGCGATAAGCAGGGACAGGGGGCGAAAGGCTACACCTTC.

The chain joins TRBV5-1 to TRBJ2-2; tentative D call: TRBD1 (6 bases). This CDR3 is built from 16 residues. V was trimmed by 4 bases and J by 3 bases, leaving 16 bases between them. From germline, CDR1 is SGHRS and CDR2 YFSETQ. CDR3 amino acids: CASSGTFPPHTGELFF. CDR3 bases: TGCGCCAGCAGCGGGACATTCCCGCCCCACACCGGGGAGCTGTTTTTT.

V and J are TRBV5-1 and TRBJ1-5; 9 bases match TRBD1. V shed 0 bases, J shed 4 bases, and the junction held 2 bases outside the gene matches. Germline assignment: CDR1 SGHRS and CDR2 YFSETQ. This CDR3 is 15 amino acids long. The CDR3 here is CASSLGGTGNQPQHF. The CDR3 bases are TGCGCCAGCAGCTTGGGCGGGACAGGGAATCAGCCCCAGCATTTT.

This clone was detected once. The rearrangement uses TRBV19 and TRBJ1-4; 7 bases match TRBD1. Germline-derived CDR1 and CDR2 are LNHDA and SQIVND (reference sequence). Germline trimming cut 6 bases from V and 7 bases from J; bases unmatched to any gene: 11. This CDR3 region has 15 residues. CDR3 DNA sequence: TGTGCCAGTAGCCGACAGGGCTTGACGGGTGAAAAACTGTTTTTT. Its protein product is CASSRQGLTGEKLFF.

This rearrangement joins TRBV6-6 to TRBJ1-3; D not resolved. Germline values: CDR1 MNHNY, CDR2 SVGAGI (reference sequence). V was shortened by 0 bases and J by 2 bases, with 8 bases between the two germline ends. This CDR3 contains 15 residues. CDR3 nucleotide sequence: TGTGCCAGCAGTTACTCGATAGTTGCTGGAAACACCATATATTTT. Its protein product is CASSYSIVAGNTIYF.

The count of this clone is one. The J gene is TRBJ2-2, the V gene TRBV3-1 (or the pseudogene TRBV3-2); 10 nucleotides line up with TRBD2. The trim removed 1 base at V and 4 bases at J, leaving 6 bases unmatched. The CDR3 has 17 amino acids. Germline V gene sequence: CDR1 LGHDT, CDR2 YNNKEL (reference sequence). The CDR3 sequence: CASSQGSGGPGTGELFF. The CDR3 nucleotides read TGTGCCAGCAGCCAAGGTAGCGGGGGGCCGGGCACCGGGGAGCTGTTTTTT.

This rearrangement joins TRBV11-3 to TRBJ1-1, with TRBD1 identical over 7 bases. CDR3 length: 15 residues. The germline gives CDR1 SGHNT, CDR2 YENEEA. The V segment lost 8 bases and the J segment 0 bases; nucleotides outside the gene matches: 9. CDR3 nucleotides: TGTGCCAGCCTCTGGACAGGAAACATGAACACTGAAGCTTTCTTT. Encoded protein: CASLWTGNMNTEAFF.

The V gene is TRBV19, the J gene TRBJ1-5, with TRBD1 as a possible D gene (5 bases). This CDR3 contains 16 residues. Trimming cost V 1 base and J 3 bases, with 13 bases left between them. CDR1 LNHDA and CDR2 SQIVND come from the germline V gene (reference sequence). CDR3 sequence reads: CASSIVFLTANQPQHF. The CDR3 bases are TGTGCCAGTAGTATAGTCTTTCTGACAGCCAATCAGCCCCAGCATTTT.

The CDR3 loop reads CASSVTSGRATTGELFF. DNA of the CDR3: TGTGCCAGCAGCGTAACTAGCGGGAGGGCCACGACCGGGGAGCTGTTTTTT. The gene calls are TRBV9 and TRBJ2-2, with 13 bases identical to TRBD2. Germline V CDR1 and CDR2: SGDLS, YYNGEE. Unmatched junction bases numbered 5, after V lost 1 base and J lost 5 bases. CDR3 size: 17 residues. Using reference TRBV9 and TRBJ2-2 for the parts outside the CDR3, the full variable domain is DSGVTQTPKHLITATGQRVTLRCSPRSGDLSVYWYQQSLDQGLQFLIQYYNGEERAKGNILERFSAQQFPDLHSELNLSSLELGDSALYFCASSVTSGRATTGELFFGEGSRLTVL.

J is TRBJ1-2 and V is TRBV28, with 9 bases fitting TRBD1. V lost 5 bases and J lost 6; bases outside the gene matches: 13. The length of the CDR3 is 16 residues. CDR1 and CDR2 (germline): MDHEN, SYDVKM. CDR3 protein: CASSTTTHGTGNGYTF. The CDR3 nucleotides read TGTGCCAGCAGTACTACAACCCACGGGACAGGGAATGGCTACACCTTC.